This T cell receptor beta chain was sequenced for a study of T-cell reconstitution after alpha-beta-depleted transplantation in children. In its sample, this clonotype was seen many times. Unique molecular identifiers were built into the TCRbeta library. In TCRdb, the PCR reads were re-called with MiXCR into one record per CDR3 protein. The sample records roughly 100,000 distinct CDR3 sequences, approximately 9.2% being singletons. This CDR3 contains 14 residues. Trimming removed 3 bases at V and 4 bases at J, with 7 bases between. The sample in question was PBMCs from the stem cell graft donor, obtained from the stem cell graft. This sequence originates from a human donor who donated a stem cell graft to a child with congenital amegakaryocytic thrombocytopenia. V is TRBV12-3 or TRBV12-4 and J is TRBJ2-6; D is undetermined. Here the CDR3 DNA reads TGTGCCAGCAGTTTTTCCCAAGGGGCCAACGTCCTGACTTTC. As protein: CASSFSQGANVLTF.